Listed here are 2 T cell receptor beta chains from one sample, sequenced in a study of metastatic and nonmetastatic thyroid tumors (dated by TCRdb to about 2020). No treatment had been received by any patient before thyroid surgery. The protocol used for the library was PCR. The listed sequencing device is Illumina HiSeq 4000. TCRdb trimmed the raw reads at Q25, called clones with MiXCR and kept productive beta chains. For this sample the table gives some 55,000 clones, of which 20% were detected only once. The top ten constitute under 4.5% of the sample. Sequencing was done on a sample of blood. The source is a female donor with papillary thyroid cancer or a benign thyroid nodule (not recorded which). Some clones in this sample may be carry-over from other donors' samples.

In its sample, this clone was seen many times. The rearrangement uses TRBV28 and TRBJ2-7; D call uncertain. Trimming took 6 bases from V and 5 from J, leaving 8 bases between them. This CDR3 is 11 amino acids long. Germline V gene data show CDR1 as MDHEN and CDR2 as SYDVKM. In DNA, the CDR3 is TGTGCCAGCAGCGAAGCTCACGAGCAGTACTTC. This gives the protein CASSEAHEQYF.

In its sample, this clone was seen many times. The gene calls are TRBV30 and TRBJ1-1; weak D call: TRBD1 (5 bases). The CDR3 is 10 amino acids. Trimming cost V 4 bases and J 10 bases, with 10 bases left between them. Germline-derived CDR1 and CDR2 are GTSNPN and SVGIG (reference sequence). Written as DNA, the CDR3 is TGTGCCTGGAAGAAGGGGAGAGCTTTCTTT. Protein: CAWKKGRAFF. Full variable domain (missing parts from reference TRBV30 and TRBJ1-1): SQTIHQWPATLVQPVGSPLSLECTVEGTSNPNLYWYRQAAGRGLQLLFYSVGIGQISSEVPQNLSASRPQDRQFILSSKKLLLSDSGFYLCAWKKGRAFFGQGTRLTVV.